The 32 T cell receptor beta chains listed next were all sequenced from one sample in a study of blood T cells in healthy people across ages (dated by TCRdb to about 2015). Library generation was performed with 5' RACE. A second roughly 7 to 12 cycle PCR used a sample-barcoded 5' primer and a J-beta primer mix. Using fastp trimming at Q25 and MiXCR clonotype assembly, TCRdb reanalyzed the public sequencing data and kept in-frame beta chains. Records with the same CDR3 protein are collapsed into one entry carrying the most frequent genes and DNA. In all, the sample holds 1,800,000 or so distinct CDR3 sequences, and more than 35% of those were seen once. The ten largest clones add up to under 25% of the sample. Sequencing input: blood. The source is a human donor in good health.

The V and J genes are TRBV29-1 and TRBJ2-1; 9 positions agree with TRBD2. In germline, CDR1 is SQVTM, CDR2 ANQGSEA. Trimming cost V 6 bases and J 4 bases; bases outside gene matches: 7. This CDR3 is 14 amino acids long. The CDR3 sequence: CSVLAGDPYNEQFF. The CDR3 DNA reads TGCAGCGTCTTAGCGGGGGACCCATACAATGAGCAGTTCTTC.

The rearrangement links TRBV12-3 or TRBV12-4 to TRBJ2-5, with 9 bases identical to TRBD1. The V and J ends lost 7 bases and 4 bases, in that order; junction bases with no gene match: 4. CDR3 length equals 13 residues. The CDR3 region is CASTGTGIETQYF. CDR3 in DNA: TGTGCCAGCACCGGGACAGGGATAGAGACCCAGTACTTC.

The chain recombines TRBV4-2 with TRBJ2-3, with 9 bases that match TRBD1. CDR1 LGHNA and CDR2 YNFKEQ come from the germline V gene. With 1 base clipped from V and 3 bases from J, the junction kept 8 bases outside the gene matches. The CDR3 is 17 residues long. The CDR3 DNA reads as TGTGCCAGCAGCCAAGTAGGGACAGGGTTGGATACAGATACGCAGTATTTT. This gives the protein CASSQVGTGLDTDTQYF.

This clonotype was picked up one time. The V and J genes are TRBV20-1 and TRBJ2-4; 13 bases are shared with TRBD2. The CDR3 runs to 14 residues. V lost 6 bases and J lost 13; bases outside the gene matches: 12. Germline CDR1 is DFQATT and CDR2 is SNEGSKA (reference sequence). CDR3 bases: TGCAGTGCCCCGTTAACTAGCGGGGGGGACAAGCAGTACTTC. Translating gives CSAPLTSGGDKQYF.

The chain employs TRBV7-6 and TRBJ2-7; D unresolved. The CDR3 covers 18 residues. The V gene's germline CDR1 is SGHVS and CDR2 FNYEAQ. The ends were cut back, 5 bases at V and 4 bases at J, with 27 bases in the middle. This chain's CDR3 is CASSLRNRAAYLRYEQYF. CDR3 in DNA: TGTGCCAGCAGCCTACGCAACCGGGCCGCCTACCTTAGATACGAGCAGTACTTC.

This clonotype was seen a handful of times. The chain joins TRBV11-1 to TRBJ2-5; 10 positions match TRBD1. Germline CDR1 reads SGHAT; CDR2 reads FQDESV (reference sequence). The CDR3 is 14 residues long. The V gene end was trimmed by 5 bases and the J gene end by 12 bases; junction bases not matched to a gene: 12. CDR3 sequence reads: CASSPTYGTGEKYF. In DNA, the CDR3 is TGTGCCAGCAGCCCAACGTACGGGACAGGGGAGAAGTACTTC. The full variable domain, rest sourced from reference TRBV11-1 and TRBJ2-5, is EAEVAQSPRYKITEKSQAVAFWCDPISGHATLYWYRQILGQGPELLVQFQDESVVDDSQLPKDRFSAERLKGVDSTLKIQPAELGDSAMYLCASSPTYGTGEKYFGPGTRLLVL.

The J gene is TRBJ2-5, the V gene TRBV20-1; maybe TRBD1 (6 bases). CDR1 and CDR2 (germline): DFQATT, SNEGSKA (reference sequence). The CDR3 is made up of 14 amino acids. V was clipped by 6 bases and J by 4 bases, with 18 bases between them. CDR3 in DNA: TGCAGTGCCAGTGACCCAGGGGCGGGAGAGACCCAGTACTTC. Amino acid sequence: CSASDPGAGETQYF.

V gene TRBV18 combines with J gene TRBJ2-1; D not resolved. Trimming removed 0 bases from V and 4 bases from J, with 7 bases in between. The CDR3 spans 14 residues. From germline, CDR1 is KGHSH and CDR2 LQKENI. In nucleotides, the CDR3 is TGTGCCAGCTCACCACCGAGCAGATACAATGAGCAGTTCTTC. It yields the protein CASSPPSRYNEQFF.

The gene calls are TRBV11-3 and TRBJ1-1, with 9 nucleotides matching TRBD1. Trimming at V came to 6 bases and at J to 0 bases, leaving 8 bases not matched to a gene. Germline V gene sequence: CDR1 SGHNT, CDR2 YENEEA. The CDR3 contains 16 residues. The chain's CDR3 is CASSQGGQGVNTEAFF. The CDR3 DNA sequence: TGTGCCAGCAGTCAGGGGGGACAGGGAGTGAACACTGAAGCTTTCTTT.

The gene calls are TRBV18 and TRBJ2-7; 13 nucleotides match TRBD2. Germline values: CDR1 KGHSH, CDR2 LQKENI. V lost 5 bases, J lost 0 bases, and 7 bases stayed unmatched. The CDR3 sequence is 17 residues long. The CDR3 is CASSKAGLAGSSYEQYF. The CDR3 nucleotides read TGTGCCAGCTCAAAAGCGGGACTAGCGGGGAGCTCCTACGAGCAGTACTTC.

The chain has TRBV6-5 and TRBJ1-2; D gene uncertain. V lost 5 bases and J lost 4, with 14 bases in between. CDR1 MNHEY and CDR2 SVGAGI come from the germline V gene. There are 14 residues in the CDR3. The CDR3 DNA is TGTGCCAGCAGTCTTAGGACGGGCCTCTATGGCTACACCTTC. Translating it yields CASSLRTGLYGYTF.

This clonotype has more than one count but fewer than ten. This CDR3 reads CATSGAPGTGKANTQYF. CDR3 in DNA: TGTGCCACTTCAGGGGCTCCCGGGACAGGGAAAGCAAATACGCAGTATTTT. The V gene is TRBV25-1, the J gene TRBJ2-3; TRBD1 aligns across 9 bases. The CDR3 is made up of 17 amino acids. CDR1 is MGHDK and CDR2 is SYGVNS in the germline V gene. The ends lost 10 bases at V and 7 bases at J; junction bases unmatched: 21.

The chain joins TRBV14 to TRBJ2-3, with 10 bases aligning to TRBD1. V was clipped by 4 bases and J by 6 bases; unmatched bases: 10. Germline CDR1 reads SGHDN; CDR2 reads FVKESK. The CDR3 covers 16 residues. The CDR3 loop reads CASSLQRDRGRDTQYF. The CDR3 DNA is TGTGCCAGCAGCCTCCAACGGGACAGGGGAAGGGATACGCAGTATTTT. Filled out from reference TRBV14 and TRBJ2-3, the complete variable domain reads EAGVTQFPSHSVIEKGQTVTLRCDPISGHDNLYWYRRVMGKEIKFLLHFVKESKQDESGMPNNRFLAERTGGTYSTLKVQPAELEDSGVYFCASSLQRDRGRDTQYFGPGTRLTVL.

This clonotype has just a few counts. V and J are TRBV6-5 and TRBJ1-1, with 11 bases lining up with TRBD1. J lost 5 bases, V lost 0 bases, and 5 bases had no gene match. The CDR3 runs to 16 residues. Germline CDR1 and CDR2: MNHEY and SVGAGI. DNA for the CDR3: TGTGCCAGCAGTTACTCCCGGACAGGGGGCAAGACTGAAGCTTTCTTT. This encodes CASSYSRTGGKTEAFF.

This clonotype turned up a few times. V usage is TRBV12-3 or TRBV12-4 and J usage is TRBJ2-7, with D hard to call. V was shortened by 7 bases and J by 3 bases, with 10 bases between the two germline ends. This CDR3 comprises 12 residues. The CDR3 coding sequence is TGTGCCAGCACCAACTCGGGCTACGAGCAGTACTTC. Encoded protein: CASTNSGYEQYF.

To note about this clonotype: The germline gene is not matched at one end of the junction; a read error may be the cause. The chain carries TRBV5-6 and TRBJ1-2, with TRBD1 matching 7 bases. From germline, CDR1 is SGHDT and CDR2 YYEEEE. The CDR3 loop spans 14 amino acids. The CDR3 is CASSFPGQSYDYTF. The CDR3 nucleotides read TGTGCCAGCAGCTTCCCGGGACAGAGCTATGACTACACCTTC.

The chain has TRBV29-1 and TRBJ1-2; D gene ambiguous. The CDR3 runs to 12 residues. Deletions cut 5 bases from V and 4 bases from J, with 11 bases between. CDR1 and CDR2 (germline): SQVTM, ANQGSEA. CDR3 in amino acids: CSVRPASYGYTF. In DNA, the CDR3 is TGCAGCGTTCGCCCTGCCTCCTATGGCTACACCTTC.

The CDR3 DNA reads TGTGCCAGCAGTTACGCTCCCGACGGGGTCACCGGGGAGCTGTTTTTT. Translating gives CASSYAPDGVTGELFF. The V and J genes are TRBV6-2 or TRBV6-3 and TRBJ2-2; TRBD2 is a possible D gene (5 bases). In germline, CDR1 is MNHEY, CDR2 SVGEGT. With 2 bases removed from V and 4 bases from J, the gap between germline ends came to 14 bases. The CDR3 covers 16 residues.

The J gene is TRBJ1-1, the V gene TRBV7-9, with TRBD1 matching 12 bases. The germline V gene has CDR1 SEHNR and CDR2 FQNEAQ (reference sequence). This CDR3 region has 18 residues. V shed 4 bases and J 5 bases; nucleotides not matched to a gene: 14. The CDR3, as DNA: TGTGCCAGCAGCTCCCCTCCGTGGGACAGGGGGCTGAGGACTGAAGCTTTCTTT. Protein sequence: CASSSPPWDRGLRTEAFF. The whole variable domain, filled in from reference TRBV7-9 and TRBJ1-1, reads DTGVSQNPRHKITKRGQNVTFRCDPISEHNRLYWYRQTLGQGPEFLTYFQNEAQLEKSRLLSDRFSAERPKGSFSTLEIQRTEQGDSAMYLCASSSPPWDRGLRTEAFFGQGTRLTVV.

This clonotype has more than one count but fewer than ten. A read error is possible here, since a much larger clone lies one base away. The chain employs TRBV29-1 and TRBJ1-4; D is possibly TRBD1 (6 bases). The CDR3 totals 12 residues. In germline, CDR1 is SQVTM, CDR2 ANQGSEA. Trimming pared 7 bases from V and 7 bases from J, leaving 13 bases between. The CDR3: CSDGGGFEKLFF. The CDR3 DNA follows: TGCAGCGATGGAGGGGGATTTGAAAAACTGTTTTTT. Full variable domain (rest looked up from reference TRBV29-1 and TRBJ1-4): SAVISQKPSRDICQRGTSLTIQCQVDSQVTMMFWYRQQPGQSLTLIATANQGSEATYESGFVIDKFPISRPNLTFSTLTVSNMSPEDSSIYLCSDGGGFEKLFFGSGTQLSVL.

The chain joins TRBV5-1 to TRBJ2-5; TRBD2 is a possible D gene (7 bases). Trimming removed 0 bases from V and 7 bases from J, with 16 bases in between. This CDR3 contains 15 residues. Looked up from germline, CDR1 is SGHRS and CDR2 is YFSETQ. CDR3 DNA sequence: TGCGCCAGCAGCTTGGATCCGGGCGGGGGCGGGACCCAGTACTTC. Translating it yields CASSLDPGGGGTQYF.

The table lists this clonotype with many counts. The CDR3 spells CASSLDTSSTEAFF. The CDR3 bases are TGTGCCAGCAGTTTGGACACATCTAGCACTGAAGCTTTCTTT. The rearrangement links TRBV12-3 or TRBV12-4 to TRBJ1-1, with D perhaps TRBD1 (5 bases). Trimming shortened V by 3 bases and J by 4 bases, and 12 bases separated the two germline ends. The CDR3 covers 14 residues.

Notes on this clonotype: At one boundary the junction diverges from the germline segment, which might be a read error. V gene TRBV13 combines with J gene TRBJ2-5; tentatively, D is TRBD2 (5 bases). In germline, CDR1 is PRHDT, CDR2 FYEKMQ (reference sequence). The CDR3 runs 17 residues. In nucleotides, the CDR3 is TGTGCCAGCAGCCCTAGCCGGGTGGGGTTGAGCCAAGGGACCCAGTACTTC. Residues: CASSPSRVGLSQGTQYF. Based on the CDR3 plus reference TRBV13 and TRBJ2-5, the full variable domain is AAGVIQSPRHLIKEKRETATLKCYPIPRHDTVYWYQQGPGQDPQFLISFYEKMQSDKGSIPDRFSAQQFSDYHSELNMSSLELGDSALYFCASSPSRVGLSQGTQYFGPGTRLLVL.

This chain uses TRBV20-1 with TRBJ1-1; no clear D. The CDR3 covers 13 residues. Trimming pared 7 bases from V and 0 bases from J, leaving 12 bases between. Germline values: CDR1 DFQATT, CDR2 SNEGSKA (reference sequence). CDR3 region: CSVPWQMNTEAFF. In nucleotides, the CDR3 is TGCAGTGTCCCCTGGCAGATGAACACTGAAGCTTTCTTT.

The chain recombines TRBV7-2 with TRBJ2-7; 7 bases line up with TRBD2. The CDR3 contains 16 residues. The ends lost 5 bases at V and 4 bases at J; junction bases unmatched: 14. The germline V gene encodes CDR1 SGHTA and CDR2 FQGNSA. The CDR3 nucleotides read TGTGCCAGCAGCCTCCCGGGGGGTTCCAAGACTTACGAGCAGTACTTC. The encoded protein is CASSLPGGSKTYEQYF.

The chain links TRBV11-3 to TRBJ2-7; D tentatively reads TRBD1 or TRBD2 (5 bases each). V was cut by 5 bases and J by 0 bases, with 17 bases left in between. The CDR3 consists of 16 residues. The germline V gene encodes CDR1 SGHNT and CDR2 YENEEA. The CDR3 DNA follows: TGTGCCAGCAGCCCCCGGGGCAGATCCTACTCCTACGAGCAGTACTTC. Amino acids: CASSPRGRSYSYEQYF.

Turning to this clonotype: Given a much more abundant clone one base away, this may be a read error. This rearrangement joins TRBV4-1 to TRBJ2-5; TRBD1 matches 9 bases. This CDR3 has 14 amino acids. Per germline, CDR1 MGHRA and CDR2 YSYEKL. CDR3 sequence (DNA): TGCGTCAGCAGCCGGGGACAGGGCCAAGAGACCCAGTACTTC. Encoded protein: CVSSRGQGQETQYF.

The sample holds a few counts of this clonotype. CDR3 protein: CASSQINRDYEQYF. The DNA for the CDR3 is TGCGCCAGCAGCCAAATCAACAGAGACTACGAGCAGTACTTC. The chain carries TRBV4-3 and TRBJ2-7; D not certain. This CDR3 comprises 14 residues. Trimming removed 2 bases from V and 3 bases from J, with 11 bases in between. Per germline, CDR1 LGHNA and CDR2 YSLEER.

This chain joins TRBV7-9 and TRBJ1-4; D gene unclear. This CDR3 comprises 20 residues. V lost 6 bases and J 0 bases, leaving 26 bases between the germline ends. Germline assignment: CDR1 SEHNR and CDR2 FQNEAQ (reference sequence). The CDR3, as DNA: TGTGCCAGCAGTTCTATTTTACTTGAACAGCAACCAGCAACTAATGAAAAACTGTTTTTT. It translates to CASSSILLEQQPATNEKLFF.

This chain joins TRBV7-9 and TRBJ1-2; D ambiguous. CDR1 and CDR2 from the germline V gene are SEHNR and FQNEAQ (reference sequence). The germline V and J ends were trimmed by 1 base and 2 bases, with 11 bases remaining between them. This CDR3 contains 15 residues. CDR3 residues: CASSLGFGENYGYTF. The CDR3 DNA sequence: TGTGCCAGCAGCTTAGGGTTCGGGGAAAACTATGGCTACACCTTC.

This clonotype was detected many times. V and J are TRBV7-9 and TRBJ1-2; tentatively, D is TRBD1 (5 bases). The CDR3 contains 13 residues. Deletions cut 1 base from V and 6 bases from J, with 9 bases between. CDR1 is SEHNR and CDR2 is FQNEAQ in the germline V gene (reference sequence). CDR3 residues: CASSLVSRDGYTF. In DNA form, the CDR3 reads TGTGCCAGCAGCTTAGTTAGCAGGGATGGCTACACCTTC.

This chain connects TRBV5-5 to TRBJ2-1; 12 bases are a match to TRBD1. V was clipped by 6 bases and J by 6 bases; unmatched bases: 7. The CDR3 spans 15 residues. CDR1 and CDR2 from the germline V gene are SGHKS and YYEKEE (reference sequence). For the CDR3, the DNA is TGTGCCAGCACCCAGGGACAGGGGGCTTTCAATGAGCAGTTCTTC. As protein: CASTQGQGAFNEQFF.